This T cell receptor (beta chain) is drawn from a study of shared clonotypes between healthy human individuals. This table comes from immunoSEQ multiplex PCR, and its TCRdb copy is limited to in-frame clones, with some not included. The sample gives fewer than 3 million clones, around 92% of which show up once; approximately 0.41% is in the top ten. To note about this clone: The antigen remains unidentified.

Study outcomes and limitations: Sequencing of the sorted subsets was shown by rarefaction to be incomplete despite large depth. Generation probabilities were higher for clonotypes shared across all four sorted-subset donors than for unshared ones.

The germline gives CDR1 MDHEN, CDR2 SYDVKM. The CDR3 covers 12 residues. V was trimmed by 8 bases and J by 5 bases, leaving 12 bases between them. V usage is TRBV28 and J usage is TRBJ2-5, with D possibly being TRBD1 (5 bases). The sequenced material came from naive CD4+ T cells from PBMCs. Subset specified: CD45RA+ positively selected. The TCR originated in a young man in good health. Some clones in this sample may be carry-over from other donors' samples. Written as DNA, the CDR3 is TGTGCCAGCGGTAGGGGCGGTGAGACCCAGTACTTC. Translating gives CASGRGGETQYF.